One T cell receptor (beta chain) is described in this entry. This sample is part of a study of blood T cell repertoires in COVID-19. Across the whole study: The samples span acute and convalescent COVID-19 from the United States, Italy and Spain. T cells, B-cell-depleted T cells, or PBMCs supplied cDNA or gDNA.

Authors' methods: The authors estimated nucleated cell counts from reference gene primer amplification. Here immunoSEQ multiplex PCR was the method, and the copy in TCRdb shows in-frame clones only, minus some. V and J calls and clone size are copied from that table; D and trimming were computed from the DNA. This table holds approximately 99,000 clones, over 80% found once. The clonotype originates from a woman in her seventies with acute or convalescent COVID-19. Specimen: peripheral blood.

CDR3 sequence: CASSLSDTEAFF. CDR3 DNA: TGTGCCAGCAGCTTGTCTGACACTGAAGCTTTCTTT. The chain joins TRBV5-4 to TRBJ1-1, with D unclear. Germline CDR1 and CDR2: SGHNT and YYREEE (reference sequence). Trimming took 1 base from V and 3 from J, leaving 4 bases between them. The CDR3 totals 12 residues. The full variable domain, with the rest looked up from reference TRBV5-4 and TRBJ1-1, is ETGVTQSPTHLIKTRGQQVTLRCSSQSGHNTVSWYQQALGQGPQFIFQYYREEENGRGNFPPRFSGLQFPNYSSELNVNALELDDSALYLCASSLSDTEAFFGQGTRLTVV.